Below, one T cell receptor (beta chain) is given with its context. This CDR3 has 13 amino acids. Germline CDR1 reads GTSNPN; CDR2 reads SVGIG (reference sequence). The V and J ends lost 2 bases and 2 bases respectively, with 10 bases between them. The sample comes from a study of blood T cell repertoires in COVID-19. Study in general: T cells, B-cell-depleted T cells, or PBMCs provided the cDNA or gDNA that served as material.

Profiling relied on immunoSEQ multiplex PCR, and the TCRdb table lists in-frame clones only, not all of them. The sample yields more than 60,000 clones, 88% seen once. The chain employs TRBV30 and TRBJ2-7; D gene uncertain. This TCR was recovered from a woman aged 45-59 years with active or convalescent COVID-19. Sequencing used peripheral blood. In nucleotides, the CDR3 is TGTGCCTGGAGTAACCTAAATCCCTACGAGCAGTACTTC. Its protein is CAWSNLNPYEQYF.